This T cell receptor (beta chain) emerged from a study of blood T cells in healthy people across ages. Next came a second PCR, run for about 7 to 12 cycles, which used a sample-barcoded 5' primer along with a J-beta primer mix. Tags on each cDNA molecule came from a template-switch adaptor with 12 random nucleotides. MiXCR, run by TCRdb on the 5' RACE reads, gives a single entry per CDR3 protein. The table includes roughly 830,000 distinct CDR3 sequences, 60% to 80% detected once. For this clonotype: The antigen is unknown.

Every participating donor contributed roughly 11 milliliters of peripheral blood through a draw. Per germline, CDR1 SGHTA and CDR2 FQGNSA. The CDR3 contains 15 residues. Between the trimmed V and J ends, which lost 1 base and 2 bases, there was a span of 11 bases. General study findings and limits: Fewer expanded clones and more diversity marked long-lived versus aged donors. In older individuals, TCR beta diversity per million T cells was lower, falling roughly linearly with age.

The receptor's source is a man aged 25 to 45 in good health. V usage is TRBV7-2 and J usage is TRBJ2-5, with D perhaps assigned TRBD1 or TRBD2 (5 bases each). The sequencing sample was made of blood. The CDR3, as DNA: TGTGCCAGCAGCTTAGTCGGGGCGGCTCAAGAGACCCAGTACTTC. As protein: CASSLVGAAQETQYF.